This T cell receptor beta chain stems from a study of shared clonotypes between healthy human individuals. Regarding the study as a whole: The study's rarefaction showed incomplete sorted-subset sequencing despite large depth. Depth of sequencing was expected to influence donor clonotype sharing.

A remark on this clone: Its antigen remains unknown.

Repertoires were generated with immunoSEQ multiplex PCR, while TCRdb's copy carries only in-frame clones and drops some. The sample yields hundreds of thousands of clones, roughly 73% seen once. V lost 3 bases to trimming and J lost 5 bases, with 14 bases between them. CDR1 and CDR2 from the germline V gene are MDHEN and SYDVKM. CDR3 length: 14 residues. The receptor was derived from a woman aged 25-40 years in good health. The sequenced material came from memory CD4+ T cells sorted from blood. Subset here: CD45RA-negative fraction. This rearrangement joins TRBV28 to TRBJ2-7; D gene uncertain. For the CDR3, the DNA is TGTGCCAGCAGTTTCGGACCGGGTGTCCACGAGCAGTACTTC. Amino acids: CASSFGPGVHEQYF.